The sequence of this TCR beta chain was determined in a study of identifying expanded T cells in peripheral blood. Notes on the study in general: Approximately two-week clone count variance significantly increased as total template count grew. Technical replicates showed about 1.2 changed clones; about 2 weeks about 16.4; four weeks 19.

Concerning this clone: Its antigen remains unidentified.

The repertoire was sequenced with immunoSEQ multiplex PCR; TCRdb's copy has only in-frame clones and lacks some. The profile covers some 72,000 clones, with about nine tenths appearing a single time and over 2.5% taken by the ten largest. V lost 5 bases to trimming and J lost 0 bases; unmatched junction nucleotides: 4. The CDR3 consists of 14 residues. CDR1 SGHVS and CDR2 FQNEAQ come from the germline V gene. The V call is TRBV7-8, the J call TRBJ2-7; TRBD1 matches at 7 bases. The TCR sequence derives from a person between 18 and 69 years old in good health. The sequenced sample was blood. The CDR3, as DNA: TGTGCCAGCAGCCCGGACAGGATCTCCTACGAGCAGTACTTC. This encodes CASSPDRISYEQYF.